The 26 T cell receptor beta chains listed next were all sequenced from one sample in a study of blood T cell repertoires in COVID-19. TCRdb's copy holds only in-frame clones and misses some; the assay was immunoSEQ multiplex PCR. Among 300,000 to 450,000 clones listed, around 87% were seen once. The sequencing input was PBMCs or T cells enriched from blood (not recorded which). The receptors were sampled from a man in his forties in a cohort exposed to, infected with or recovered from COVID-19 (not recorded which).

The V gene is TRBV19, the J gene TRBJ2-2; D remains unclear. The CDR3 consists of 14 residues. Germline values: CDR1 LNHDA, CDR2 SQIVND (reference sequence). V lost 2 bases and J 1 base, leaving 5 bases between the germline ends. The CDR3 region has the DNA TGTGCCAGTAGTATACCCCAGAACACCGGGGAGCTGTTTTTT. Amino acids: CASSIPQNTGELFF.

This chain uses TRBV7-2 with TRBJ1-5; 7 bases match TRBD1. Germline lookup yields CDR1 SGHTA and CDR2 FQGNSA. This CDR3 has 14 amino acids. Trimming removed 4 bases from V and 2 bases from J; junction bases left unmatched: 2. The chain's CDR3 is CASSSTGGNQPQHF. In nucleotides, the CDR3 is TGTGCCAGCAGCTCAACAGGGGGCAATCAGCCCCAGCATTTT.

The chain couples TRBV7-9 to TRBJ2-1; 12 bases fit TRBD2. The V and J ends lost 5 bases and 3 bases, in that order; junction bases with no gene match: 8. Per germline, CDR1 SEHNR and CDR2 FQNEAQ (reference sequence). The CDR3 loop spans 17 amino acids. This CDR3 is CASSATSGRRLYNEQFF. CDR3 bases: TGTGCCAGCAGCGCCACTAGCGGGAGGAGGCTCTACAATGAGCAGTTCTTC.

This chain links TRBV6-5 with TRBJ2-7; D not resolved. Germline V gene sequence: CDR1 MNHEY, CDR2 SVGAGI. Trimming shortened V by 7 bases and J by 6 bases, and 13 bases separated the two germline ends. This CDR3 region has 12 residues. CDR3 loop: CASTVDPPEQYF. The CDR3 region has the DNA TGTGCCAGCACCGTAGATCCACCCGAGCAGTACTTC.

The chain carries TRBV6-5 and TRBJ2-5, with TRBD1 matching 7 bases. With 0 bases clipped from V and 4 bases from J, the junction kept 8 bases outside the gene matches. This CDR3 contains 16 residues. Germline V gene sequence: CDR1 MNHEY, CDR2 SVGAGI. CDR3 DNA: TGTGCCAGCAGTTACTCTGGGCAGGGGGTAGGAGAGACCCAGTACTTC. This gives the protein CASSYSGQGVGETQYF.

The chain recombines TRBV5-1 with TRBJ1-2; D is uncertain. This CDR3 spans 13 amino acids. Germline CDR1 reads SGHRS; CDR2 reads YFSETQ. Trimming left V 0 bases short and J 5 bases short, with 8 bases between. The CDR3 region has the DNA TGCGCCAGCAGCTTGGAGCGGAGTTATGGCTACACCTTC. Its translation: CASSLERSYGYTF.

This clone has just a few counts. The chain carries TRBV11-3 and TRBJ2-2; D is perhaps TRBD1 (6 bases). V dropped 8 bases and J dropped 1 base, with 11 bases sitting between them. The CDR3 loop spans 14 amino acids. Germline V lookup: CDR1 SGHNT, CDR2 YENEEA. CDR3 region: CASRRGQNTGELFF. The DNA for the CDR3 is TGTGCCAGCCGCCGGGGACAGAACACCGGGGAGCTGTTTTTT.

This clone was observed a few times. The chain recombines TRBV19 with TRBJ1-6; D may be TRBD1 (5 bases). Germline values: CDR1 LNHDA, CDR2 SQIVND (reference sequence). This CDR3 contains 14 residues. The V and J ends lost 11 bases and 0 bases respectively, with 11 bases between them. DNA of the CDR3: TGTGCCGCCCGCGACAGCTCCTATAATTCACCCCTCCACTTT. Encoded protein: CAARDSSYNSPLHF.

This chain connects TRBV27 to TRBJ2-3; 9 nucleotides match TRBD2. In germline, CDR1 is MNHEY, CDR2 SMNVEV (reference sequence). The CDR3 is 16 residues long. Trimming at V came to 7 bases and at J to 4 bases, leaving 12 bases not matched to a gene. DNA for the CDR3: TGTGCCAGCACAGCCCTGGCTAGCGGGACGGCAGATACGCAGTATTTT. Amino acids: CASTALASGTADTQYF.

V usage is TRBV3-1 (or the pseudogene TRBV3-2) and J usage is TRBJ1-5; D not resolved. The germline CDR1 and CDR2 sequences are LGHDT and YNNKEL (reference sequence). The CDR3 runs 14 residues. Trimming removed 2 bases at V and 0 bases at J, with 5 bases between. This CDR3 reads CASSQSYSNQPQHF. CDR3 sequence (DNA): TGTGCCAGCAGCCAATCGTATAGCAATCAGCCCCAGCATTTT.

The chain uses TRBV10-3 and TRBJ1-5, with 8 bases lining up with TRBD1. CDR1 and CDR2 (germline): ENHRY, SYGVKD. The junction had 3 bases not matched to a gene; V was cut back by 4 bases and J by 4 bases. The CDR3 runs 14 residues. CDR3 residues: CAISADRENQPQHF. The CDR3 DNA is TGTGCCATCAGTGCGGACAGGGAAAATCAGCCCCAGCATTTT.

This clone was picked up a small number of times. The same CDR3 also results from other DNA sequences found in this sample. The chain combines TRBV28 with TRBJ2-7, with 7 nucleotides matching TRBD1. CDR3 length: 14 amino acids. V shed 6 bases and J 3 bases; nucleotides not matched to a gene: 8. CDR1 and CDR2 from the germline V gene are MDHEN and SYDVKM. CDR3 sequence: CASSPRTGRYEQYF. CDR3 sequence (DNA): TGTGCCAGCAGCCCAAGGACAGGTCGCTACGAGCAGTACTTC.

This chain connects TRBV28 to TRBJ1-5, with D perhaps TRBD1 (5 bases). The CDR3 covers 14 residues. Trimming removed 6 bases from V and 1 base from J, with 10 bases in between. In germline, CDR1 is MDHEN, CDR2 SYDVKM. The CDR3 DNA follows: TGTGCCAGCAGGCGGGGGGAGAGCAATCAGCCCCAGCATTTT. Its translation is CASRRGESNQPQHF.

V and J are TRBV7-9 and TRBJ2-4; 13 bases line up with TRBD2. Germline loops: CDR1 SEHNR, CDR2 FQNEAQ (reference sequence). The CDR3 consists of 15 residues. J was trimmed by 8 bases and V by 6 bases; bases with no gene match: 7. The CDR3 sequence: CASSFGTSGMDIQYF. In DNA, the CDR3 is TGTGCCAGCAGTTTTGGGACTAGCGGGATGGACATTCAGTACTTC.

This clone was observed a single time. The chain employs TRBV6-5 and TRBJ2-1; D is ambiguous. The CDR3 sequence is 13 residues long. Germline lookup yields CDR1 MNHEY and CDR2 SVGAGI. Trimming left V 6 bases short and J 6 bases short, with 12 bases between. The CDR3 region is CASRNSKPNEQFF. The DNA for the CDR3 is TGTGCCAGCAGGAATAGTAAGCCCAATGAGCAGTTCTTC.

The J gene is TRBJ2-5, the V gene TRBV19; 7 nucleotides agree with TRBD1. The V gene end was trimmed by 7 bases and the J gene end by 5 bases; junction bases not matched to a gene: 10. The CDR3 has 14 amino acids. CDR1 LNHDA and CDR2 SQIVND come from the germline V gene (reference sequence). The CDR3 spells CASKGKGAPETQYF. The CDR3 DNA reads TGTGCCAGTAAGGGGAAGGGGGCGCCTGAGACCCAGTACTTC.

This sequence joins TRBV20-1 and TRBJ2-7; a weak D match, TRBD2 (6 bases). Germline CDR1 is DFQATT and CDR2 is SNEGSKA (reference sequence). Trimming took off 3 bases at V and 3 bases at J, with 9 bases between the two ends. This CDR3 contains 12 residues. The CDR3 loop reads CSASISGYEQYF. CDR3 bases: TGCAGTGCTAGTATTAGCGGCTACGAGCAGTACTTC.

The genes are TRBV2 and TRBJ1-1, with D possibly matching TRBD1 (5 bases). The germline V gene has CDR1 SNHLY and CDR2 FYNNEI. V dropped 5 bases and J dropped 10 bases, with 11 bases sitting between them. The CDR3 has 11 residues. The CDR3 loop reads CASSFQGLAFF. CDR3 DNA sequence: TGTGCCAGCAGTTTCCAGGGTTTAGCTTTCTTT. The complete variable domain, with remaining parts taken from reference TRBV2 and TRBJ1-1, reads EPEVTQTPSHQVTQMGQEVILRCVPISNHLYFYWYRQILGQKVEFLVSFYNNEISEKSEIFDDQFSVERPDGSNFTLKIRSTKLEDSAMYFCASSFQGLAFFGQGTRLTVV.

The chain employs TRBV14 and TRBJ2-7; TRBD1 might be the D (5 bases). The CDR3 covers 13 residues. V lost 5 bases and J lost 5, with 13 bases in between. Per germline, CDR1 SGHDN and CDR2 FVKESK. DNA for the CDR3: TGTGCCAGCAGCTCGAGAACACAGGACGAGCAGTACTTC. Translation: CASSSRTQDEQYF.

About this clone: Sequence at one end of the junction differs from germline and may be a read error. The chain links TRBV6-2 or TRBV6-3 to TRBJ2-6, with 8 bases matching TRBD2. This CDR3 spans 17 amino acids. Germline-derived CDR1 and CDR2 are MNHEY and SVGEGT. For the CDR3, the DNA is TGTGCCAGCAGGTACTGGGGCGGGAGGTCGGGGGCCAGCGTCCTGACTTTC. Protein product: CASRYWGGRSGASVLTF.

This clone was counted between two and nine times. The chain has TRBV30 and TRBJ2-3; a possible D gene is TRBD2 (5 bases). The germline gives CDR1 GTSNPN, CDR2 SVGIG (reference sequence). V gave up 0 bases and J gave up 3 bases, with 13 bases separating them. This CDR3 has 15 amino acids. CDR3 residues: CAWSVLVVSTDTQYF. The CDR3 DNA follows: TGTGCCTGGAGTGTACTAGTAGTCTCGACAGATACGCAGTATTTT.

The chain is built from TRBV12-3 or TRBV12-4 and TRBJ2-7; tentatively, D is TRBD1 (6 bases). This CDR3 is built from 13 residues. V gave up 6 bases and J gave up 4 bases, with 13 bases separating them. CDR3 DNA sequence: TGTGCCAGCAGACTAGGGACAATTTACGAGCAGTACTTC. It specifies CASRLGTIYEQYF.

This rearrangement joins TRBV2 to TRBJ2-2; the D is unclear. Germline V lookup: CDR1 SNHLY, CDR2 FYNNEI. Trimming shortened V by 4 bases and J by 1 base, and 10 bases separated the two germline ends. The CDR3 has 15 residues. CDR3 coding DNA: TGTGCCAGCAGTGCGTGGCAGATGAACACCGGGGAGCTGTTTTTT. It is translated as CASSAWQMNTGELFF.

This chain uses TRBV30 with TRBJ1-2; D is possibly TRBD1 (6 bases). V was pared by 7 bases and J by 4 bases, with 19 bases between. Germline V gene sequence: CDR1 GTSNPN, CDR2 SVGIG (reference sequence). This CDR3 has 14 residues. CDR3 DNA sequence: TGTGCCTCGACCAAACAGGGCTTGAGCTATGGCTACACCTTC. It translates to CASTKQGLSYGYTF. Supplemented by reference TRBV30 and TRBJ1-2, the full variable domain reads SQTIHQWPATLVQPVGSPLSLECTVEGTSNPNLYWYRQAAGRGLQLLFYSVGIGQISSEVPQNLSASRPQDRQFILSSKKLLLSDSGFYLCASTKQGLSYGYTFGSGTRLTVV.

The chain links TRBV11-2 to TRBJ2-7, with 13 bases that match TRBD2. Germline CDR1 is SGHAT and CDR2 is FQNNGV. J gave up 7 bases and V 0 bases, and 9 bases lay outside the gene matches. The CDR3 contains 17 residues. The CDR3 nucleotides are TGTGCCAGCAGCTTAGATTTAACTAGCGGGAGGGCGGGGGAGCAGTACTTC. It yields the protein CASSLDLTSGRAGEQYF.

The rearrangement links TRBV15 to TRBJ2-2; tentatively, D is TRBD1 (5 bases). Germline V CDR1 and CDR2: LNHNV, YYDKDF (reference sequence). The CDR3 contains 16 residues. V lost 2 bases, J lost 3 bases, and 13 bases lay in between. CDR3 residues: CATSRNQGPDTGELFF. CDR3 DNA sequence: TGTGCCACCAGCAGAAACCAGGGTCCGGACACCGGGGAGCTGTTTTTT.